This is a list of T cell receptor beta chains from one sample in a study of blood T cells in healthy people across ages. TCRdb analysed the 5' RACE reads with MiXCR anew, one entry per CDR3 protein. The data hold around 1.5 million distinct CDR3 sequences, with about 43% observed a single time. Sequenced sample: blood. The receptors were sampled from a woman under 30 in good health. Both conserved end residues are part of each CDR3. D genes are given only for firm matches. Expanded clones get a size class; other rows say once, few or many, or leave the size out.

many	TRBV7-2	TRBJ2-1	NA	TGTGCCAGCAGCTTAGAGACCTCCTACAATGAGCAGTTCTTC	CASSLETSYNEQFF
NA	TRBV6-1	TRBJ2-3	TRBD1	TGTGCCAGCAGTATACAGTCAGGGGGTACCACAGATACGCAGTATTTT	CASSIQSGGTTDTQYF
NA	TRBV27	TRBJ2-7	NA	TGTGCCAGCAGTCTCCAGACAAGCTACGAGCAGTACTTC	CASSLQTSYEQYF
NA	TRBV12-3/TRBV12-4	TRBJ2-3	NA	TGTGCCAGCAGTCCAGGGGTTGGTGGATCAGGGGTGGGCACAGATACGCAGTATTTT	CASSPGVGGSGVGTDTQYF
NA	TRBV20-1	TRBJ2-3	TRBD1	TGCAGTGCTTACGGACAGGGCCCAGATACGCAGTATTTT	CSAYGQGPDTQYF
NA	TRBV20-1	TRBJ2-4	TRBD2	TGCAGTGCTAGAGATTCCTGGACTAGCGGGAGGGCCAAAAACGTTCAGTACTTC	CSARDSWTSGRAKNVQYF
few	TRBV20-1	TRBJ2-3	TRBD2	TGCAGTGCTAGAGATCGCGGGAGCGGTGCGGATACGCAGTATTTT	CSARDRGSGADTQYF
few	TRBV6-5	TRBJ1-2	TRBD1	TGTGCCAGTACAGGGGGAAGAGGCTACACCTTC	CASTGGRGYTF
NA	TRBV5-5	TRBJ1-4	TRBD1	TGTGCCAGCAGCTTGGCCGGGCAGGGGGCTTCTAATGAAAAACTGTTTTTT	CASSLAGQGASNEKLFF
few	TRBV12-3/TRBV12-4	TRBJ1-5	NA	TGTGCCAGCTCCCGGTCTTATAGCAATCAGCCCCAGCATTTT	CASSRSYSNQPQHF
NA	TRBV20-1	TRBJ1-4	NA	TGCAGTGCGTCGGACAGAGTTACAACTAATGAAAAACTGTTTTTT	CSASDRVTTNEKLFF
NA	TRBV6-5	TRBJ2-1	NA	TGTGCCAGCAGTGGGGACCGGACCTACAATGAGCAGTTCTTC	CASSGDRTYNEQFF
NA	TRBV2	TRBJ2-7	NA	TGTGCCAGCAGGGAGTACAATGAGCAGTACTTC	CASREYNEQYF
NA	TRBV4-2	TRBJ2-1	TRBD2	TGTGCCAGCAGCCAAGATGTAGCGGGGAGCTACAATGAGCAGTTCTTC	CASSQDVAGSYNEQFF
few	TRBV20-1	TRBJ2-1	NA	TGCAGTGCTACCAGGGGTCAATGGGGTGAGCAGTTCTTC	CSATRGQWGEQFF
NA	TRBV9	TRBJ1-2	TRBD1	TGTGCCAGCAGCCCCGCACAGGGGACCCGGGATGGCTACACCTTC	CASSPAQGTRDGYTF
few	TRBV20-1	TRBJ2-7	NA	TGCAGTGCTAGTATTCCAGGGGTGGGCTACGAGCAGTACTTC	CSASIPGVGYEQYF
NA	TRBV14	TRBJ2-1	NA	TGTGCCAGCAGCCAATACACTAGCCTAGACGAGCAGTTCTTC	CASSQYTSLDEQFF
once	TRBV7-9	TRBJ1-1	NA	TGTGCCAGCAGCTTAGACGGGGGGGCCGGCGTTAACACTGAAGCTTTCTTT	CASSLDGGAGVNTEAFF
NA	TRBV15	TRBJ1-2	NA	TGTGCCACCAGCAGAAGGGTTGCGGGCACGAACTATGGCTACACCTTC	CATSRRVAGTNYGYTF
NA	TRBV2	TRBJ2-5	NA	TGTGCCGTCCACGCCCGAGGGCCTGGAGAGACCCAGTACTTC	CAVHARGPGETQYF
NA	TRBV13	TRBJ2-7	NA	TGTGCCAGCAGCCGGGTGGGGGCAGAAGGATCCTACGAGCAGTACTTC	CASSRVGAEGSYEQYF
NA	TRBV6-5	TRBJ2-5	TRBD1	TGTGCCAGCAGTTACTTGCCAGGGGGCCAAGAGACCCAGTACTTC	CASSYLPGGQETQYF
many	TRBV10-3	TRBJ2-3	NA	TGTGCCATCGTCCCCGATTCTAGCACAGATACGCAGTATTTT	CAIVPDSSTDTQYF
NA	TRBV5-1	TRBJ2-3	NA	TGCGCCGGCAGCTTGGGGAGTGCTGGTACAGCAGATACGCAGTATTTT	CAGSLGSAGTADTQYF
NA	TRBV4-1	TRBJ2-7	TRBD1	TGCGCCAGCAGCCAAGAATGGCCCCGGACAGGGCTGGACGAGCAGTACTTC	CASSQEWPRTGLDEQYF
few	TRBV7-2	TRBJ1-4	NA	TGTGCCAGCAGCTTAGTAGAAGGGGCTCAGGGAAAACTGTTTTTT	CASSLVEGAQGKLFF
few	TRBV12-3/TRBV12-4	TRBJ2-7	NA	TGTGCCAGCAGTTTTAGGGATCACTCATACGAGCAGTACTTC	CASSFRDHSYEQYF
once	TRBV20-1	TRBJ2-1	TRBD1	TGCAGTGCTAGAGATCAGTGGGGGACAGGGGGGTTCAATGAGCAGTTCTTC	CSARDQWGTGGFNEQFF
few	TRBV18	TRBJ2-3	NA	TGTGCCAGCTCACCCGCCCGAGCGAGCGGCACAGATACGCAGTATTTT	CASSPARASGTDTQYF
NA	TRBV7-2	TRBJ1-2	NA	TGTGCCAGCAGTCCGAGGATATCCTATGGCTACACCTTC	CASSPRISYGYTF
NA	TRBV5-1	TRBJ2-1	NA	TGCGCCAGAGACGGGACCCGGACGGTGTACTCCCATGAGCAGTTCTTC	CARDGTRTVYSHEQFF
NA	TRBV20-1	TRBJ1-1	TRBD1	TGCAGTGCTAGAGTTGAGACAGGGGACACTGAAGCTTTCTTT	CSARVETGDTEAFF
few	TRBV28	TRBJ2-7	TRBD1	TGTGCCAGCAGTCCGGGACAGGGGTTCCGTCAGCTCCTATCGAACGAGCAGTACTTC	CASSPGQGFRQLLSNEQYF
few	TRBV7-2	TRBJ1-1	TRBD1	TGTGCCAGCAGCTTAGCCTGGGGACAGGAAGCTTTCTTT	CASSLAWGQEAFF
NA	TRBV4-1	TRBJ2-3	NA	TGCGCCAGCAGCCAAGAATGGTTCGTAGGCGGGAGCACAGATACGCAGTATTTT	CASSQEWFVGGSTDTQYF
few	TRBV10-3	TRBJ2-1	NA	TGTGCCATCAGTGAGACGTCTAATGAGCAGTTCTTC	CAISETSNEQFF
NA	TRBV20-1	TRBJ1-3	NA	TGCAGTGCTGTCAGGGAGGCCGGAAACACCATATATTTT	CSAVREAGNTIYF
few	TRBV4-1	TRBJ2-1	NA	TGCGCCAGCAGCCAAGACGAAGAACAGCAGTTCTTC	CASSQDEEQQFF
NA	TRBV9	TRBJ1-2	NA	TGTGCCAGCAGCTTAGTCCCCCACAGGAGGTATGGCTACACCTTC	CASSLVPHRRYGYTF
NA	TRBV20-1	TRBJ2-7	NA	TGCAGTGCTAGGGGGGCCAGGGTGTACGAGCAGTACTTC	CSARGARVYEQYF
few	TRBV5-1	TRBJ2-3	TRBD2	TGCGCCAGCAGCTCCGCTAGCGGGGGCCGGACAGATACGCAGTATTTT	CASSSASGGRTDTQYF
few	TRBV6-6	TRBJ1-5	NA	TGTGCCAGCAGTTACGCAGGGGACTATAGCAATCAGCCCCAGCATTTT	CASSYAGDYSNQPQHF
NA	TRBV12-3/TRBV12-4	TRBJ2-1	NA	TGTGCCAGCAGTTTAGAAATCTATGAGCAGTTCTTC	CASSLEIYEQFF
NA	TRBV6-1	TRBJ1-4	TRBD1	TGTGCCAGCAGTGTGACAGGGCTTGCAACTAATGAAAAACTGTTTTTT	CASSVTGLATNEKLFF